This T cell receptor (beta chain) came from a study of Tregs in tolerant kidney transplant recipients. Study findings and constraints: Biological reproducibility was not directly addressed, but technical replication error appeared minimal.

Points on this clone: Its antigen is as yet unknown.

Assay used: immunoSEQ multiplex PCR; TCRdb lists only in-frame clones, some missing. The data hold 90,000 to 130,000 clones, with nearly 90% observed a single time. This sequence originates from a human donor who received a combined kidney and bone marrow transplant. The sample consisted of CD4+ T cells from blood, taken before the transplant.

CDR3 DNA sequence: TGTGCCAGCAGTTTAGCCGGCCGGAGGGGTTACAATGAGCAGTTCTTC. This translates into CASSLAGRRGYNEQFF. The chain carries TRBV28 and TRBJ2-1, with TRBD2 as a possible D gene (6 bases). The CDR3 has 16 residues. V was pared by 2 bases and J by 4 bases, with 15 bases between. Germline V gene lookup returns CDR1 MDHEN and CDR2 SYDVKM. Complete variable domain (other parts from reference TRBV28 and TRBJ2-1): DVKVTQSSRYLVKRTGEKVFLECVQDMDHENMFWYRQDPGLGLRLIYFSYDVKMKEKGDIPEGYSVSREKKERFSLILESASTNQTSMYLCASSLAGRRGYNEQFFGPGTRLTVL.